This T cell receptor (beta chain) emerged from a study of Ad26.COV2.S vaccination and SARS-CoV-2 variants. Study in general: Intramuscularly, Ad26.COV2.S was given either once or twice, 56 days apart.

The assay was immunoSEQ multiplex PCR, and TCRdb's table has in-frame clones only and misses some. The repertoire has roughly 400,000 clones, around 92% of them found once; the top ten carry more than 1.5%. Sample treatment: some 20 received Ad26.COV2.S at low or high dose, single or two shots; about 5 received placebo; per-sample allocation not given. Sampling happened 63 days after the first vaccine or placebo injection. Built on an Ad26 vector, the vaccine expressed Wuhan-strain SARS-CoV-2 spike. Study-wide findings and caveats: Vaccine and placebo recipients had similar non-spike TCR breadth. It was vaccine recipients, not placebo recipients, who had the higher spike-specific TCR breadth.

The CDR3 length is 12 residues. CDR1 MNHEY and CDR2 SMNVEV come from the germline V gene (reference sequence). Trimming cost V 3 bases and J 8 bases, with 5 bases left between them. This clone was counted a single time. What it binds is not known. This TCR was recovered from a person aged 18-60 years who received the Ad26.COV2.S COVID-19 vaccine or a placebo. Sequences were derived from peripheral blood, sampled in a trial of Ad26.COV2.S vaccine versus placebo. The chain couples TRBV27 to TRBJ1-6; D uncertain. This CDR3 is CASSLSDSPLHF. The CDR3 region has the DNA TGTGCCAGCAGTTTGAGCGATTCACCCCTCCACTTT.